Each of the 26 T cell receptor beta chains below was sequenced from the same sample in a study of OX40 agonist ivuxolimab in advanced cancers. The assay was immunoSEQ multiplex PCR, and TCRdb's table has in-frame clones only and misses some. The sample comprises about 70,000 clones, roughly 92% of which are singletons, and about 8.3% rests with the top ten. The source was CD4+ or CD8+ T cells sorted from blood, collected in a trial of the OX40 agonist ivuxolimab. The receptors here all came from an adult with an advanced solid tumor such as melanoma, head and neck, liver or kidney cancer.

This sequence joins TRBV7-2 and TRBJ1-2; a possible D gene is TRBD1 (5 bases). The CDR3 spans 14 residues. Germline V gene lookup returns CDR1 SGHTA and CDR2 FQGNSA. The V end was cut by 0 bases, the J end by 6 bases, with 11 bases between. The CDR3 here is CASSLAGEWDGYTF. CDR3 nucleotides: TGTGCCAGCAGCTTAGCAGGGGAATGGGATGGCTACACCTTC.

The CDR3 sequence: CSVERGEGDTIYF. CDR3 nucleotide sequence: TGCAGCGTTGAAAGAGGGGAGGGGGACACCATATATTTT. J is TRBJ1-3 and V is TRBV29-1, with D perhaps matching TRBD1 (6 bases). V was clipped by 2 bases and J by 8 bases, with 13 bases between them. Germline V gives CDR1 SQVTM, CDR2 ANQGSEA. This CDR3 region has 13 residues.

The gene calls are TRBV5-6 and TRBJ2-2; D not resolved. The CDR3 is made up of 16 amino acids. Deletions cut 4 bases from V and 5 bases from J, with 18 bases between. The germline gives CDR1 SGHDT, CDR2 YYEEEE. In DNA form, the CDR3 reads TGTGCCAGCAGCCCCCGTTGGGGAACCACGACCGGGGAGCTGTTTTTT. Amino acids: CASSPRWGTTTGELFF.

V usage is TRBV19 and J usage is TRBJ2-7; TRBD1 matches 10 bases. Losses at the gene ends were 7 bases for V and 3 bases for J; bases not matched to a gene: 6. In germline, CDR1 is LNHDA, CDR2 SQIVND (reference sequence). The CDR3 is 14 amino acids. CDR3 sequence: CASTAGQGSYEQYF. The CDR3 nucleotides are TGTGCCAGTACAGCGGGACAGGGGAGCTACGAGCAGTACTTC.

The chain couples TRBV4-1 to TRBJ1-1; no firm D call. Germline V lookup: CDR1 MGHRA, CDR2 YSYEKL. V gave up 0 bases and J gave up 1 base, with 9 bases separating them. The CDR3 is made up of 15 amino acids. CDR3 loop: CASSQEHTTNTEAFF. In DNA form, the CDR3 reads TGCGCCAGCAGCCAAGAACACACCACGAACACTGAAGCTTTCTTT.

Only one count was recorded for this clone. The gene calls are TRBV12-5 and TRBJ1-6; no definite D call. The germline V gene has CDR1 LGHNT and CDR2 FRNRAP. The V end was cut by 2 bases, the J end by 7 bases, with 12 bases between. The CDR3 is 15 amino acids. The CDR3 spells CASGLLGLTNSPLHF. In DNA form, the CDR3 reads TGTGCTAGTGGTTTGCTCGGACTGACCAATTCACCCCTCCACTTT.

The chain's CDR3 is CASRGGHSDTQYF. As DNA, the CDR3 is TGCGCCAGCAGAGGGGGGCATTCAGATACGCAGTATTTT. This rearrangement joins TRBV10-1 to TRBJ2-3, with D perhaps being TRBD1 or TRBD2 (6 bases each). This CDR3 is built from 13 residues. Germline CDR1 and CDR2: WNHNN and SYGVQD (reference sequence). V shed 6 bases and J shed 4 bases, with 11 bases lying between them.

The chain couples TRBV19 to TRBJ2-7; TRBD1 matches 7 bases. Germline V gene sequence: CDR1 LNHDA, CDR2 SQIVND (reference sequence). The V and J ends lost 4 bases and 4 bases, in that order; junction bases with no gene match: 13. The CDR3 is made up of 16 amino acids. In nucleotides, the CDR3 is TGTGCCAGTAGTACCGGACAGGCCCTACGTAGGTACGAGCAGTACTTC. It codes for CASSTGQALRRYEQYF.

The chain has TRBV27 and TRBJ1-1, with D perhaps matching TRBD1 (6 bases). V was pared by 1 base and J by 1 base, with 13 bases between. Germline CDR1 and CDR2: MNHEY and SMNVEV (reference sequence). There are 16 residues in the CDR3. Here the CDR3 reads CASSLWGQGTNTEAFF. DNA of the CDR3: TGTGCCAGCAGTTTATGGGGGCAGGGTACGAACACTGAAGCTTTCTTT.

This sequence joins TRBV6-1 and TRBJ1-1, with 7 bases that match TRBD1. The CDR3 is 14 residues long. V shed 0 bases and J 4 bases; nucleotides not matched to a gene: 2. Looked up from germline, CDR1 is MNHNS and CDR2 is SASEGT. CDR3 sequence: CASSEAPGGTEAFF. Written as DNA, the CDR3 is TGTGCCAGCAGTGAAGCGCCAGGGGGCACTGAAGCTTTCTTT.

The rearrangement joins TRBV9 to TRBJ2-3; a weak D match, TRBD2 (6 bases). The CDR3 is 16 residues long. From germline, CDR1 is SGDLS and CDR2 YYNGEE. The V gene lost 0 bases and the J gene lost 8 bases, with 19 bases spanning the gap. The CDR3, as DNA: TGTGCCAGCAGCGTAGTTGGCGAAGGTCGGAGGGGTACGCAGTATTTT. Translation gives CASSVVGEGRRGTQYF. The variable domain in full, completed from reference TRBV9 and TRBJ2-3, reads DSGVTQTPKHLITATGQRVTLRCSPRSGDLSVYWYQQSLDQGLQFLIQYYNGEERAKGNILERFSAQQFPDLHSELNLSSLELGDSALYFCASSVVGEGRRGTQYFGPGTRLTVL.

The chain recombines TRBV7-2 with TRBJ2-1; the match to TRBD2 covers 8 bases. The CDR3 loop spans 15 amino acids. V trimming: 4 bases; J trimming: 6 bases; junction bases outside the gene matches: 8. In germline, CDR1 is SGHTA, CDR2 FQGNSA. CDR3 sequence (DNA): TGTGCCAGCAGCTCGTTCCCGGGAGGGTTCAATGAGCAGTTCTTC. Protein: CASSSFPGGFNEQFF.

V usage is TRBV9 and J usage is TRBJ2-3, with D unresolved. The germline V gene encodes CDR1 SGDLS and CDR2 YYNGEE. V was shortened by 0 bases and J by 8 bases, with 7 bases between the two germline ends. The length of the CDR3 is 12 residues. The CDR3 spells CASSVDKGTQYF. The DNA for the CDR3 is TGTGCCAGCAGCGTAGATAAGGGTACGCAGTATTTT.

This sequence joins TRBV5-5 and TRBJ1-2, with D hard to call. Germline-derived CDR1 and CDR2 are SGHKS and YYEKEE (reference sequence). Trimming removed 6 bases at V and 3 bases at J, with 15 bases between. The CDR3 consists of 14 residues. The CDR3 DNA reads as TGTGCCAGCACTATTTGGACGTCAGACTATGGCTACACCTTC. This codes for CASTIWTSDYGYTF.

The chain carries TRBV27 and TRBJ2-5; a weak D match, TRBD1 (5 bases). The CDR3 consists of 15 residues. Germline V gene data show CDR1 as MNHEY and CDR2 as SMNVEV (reference sequence). V shed 2 bases and J shed 5 bases, with 15 bases lying between them. Here the CDR3 reads CASSLIGVMRETQYF. For the CDR3, the DNA is TGTGCCAGCAGTTTAATAGGGGTAATGAGGGAGACCCAGTACTTC.

The chain carries TRBV9 and TRBJ2-2; 8 positions match TRBD1. The CDR3 consists of 16 residues. V shed 4 bases, J shed 6 bases, and the junction held 11 bases outside the gene matches. The germline gives CDR1 SGDLS, CDR2 YYNGEE. This CDR3 reads CASSPRRGRGSGELFF. In DNA, the CDR3 is TGTGCCAGCAGCCCACGCAGGGGGCGAGGTTCCGGGGAGCTGTTTTTT. Combining the CDR3 with reference TRBV9 and TRBJ2-2 gives the whole variable domain DSGVTQTPKHLITATGQRVTLRCSPRSGDLSVYWYQQSLDQGLQFLIQYYNGEERAKGNILERFSAQQFPDLHSELNLSSLELGDSALYFCASSPRRGRGSGELFFGEGSRLTVL.

The rearrangement joins TRBV4-1 to TRBJ1-5, with a possible D match to TRBD1 (5 bases). CDR1 is MGHRA and CDR2 is YSYEKL in the germline V gene. The CDR3 contains 15 residues. The V end was cut by 5 bases, the J end by 2 bases, with 13 bases between. The CDR3 nucleotides are TGCGCCAGCAGCTTCAGGGATCCGGGCAATCAGCCCCAGCATTTT. Encoded protein: CASSFRDPGNQPQHF.

The rearrangement links TRBV9 to TRBJ2-7, with D possibly matching TRBD2 (6 bases). CDR3 length equals 15 residues. Trimming took 3 bases from V and 2 from J, leaving 15 bases between them. CDR1 is SGDLS, CDR2 YYNGEE, per germline. CDR3 protein: CASSAGTGVPYEQYF. The CDR3 region has the DNA TGTGCCAGCAGCGCAGGGACGGGGGTCCCCTACGAGCAGTACTTC.

The J gene is TRBJ2-1, the V gene TRBV11-2; D unresolved. With 2 bases removed from V and 8 bases from J, the gap between germline ends came to 4 bases. Germline V gene sequence: CDR1 SGHAT, CDR2 FQNNGV. The length of the CDR3 is 11 residues. In DNA form, the CDR3 reads TGTGCCAGCAGCTTACTGGATGAGCAGTTCTTC. This translates into CASSLLDEQFF.

This rearrangement joins TRBV5-4 to TRBJ2-7; 12 bases agree with TRBD2. Germline trimming cut 5 bases from V and 2 bases from J; bases unmatched to any gene: 5. The germline CDR1 and CDR2 sequences are SGHNT and YYREEE (reference sequence). This CDR3 has 15 amino acids. This CDR3 reads CASSRLAGDPYEQYF. In DNA, the CDR3 is TGTGCCAGCAGTCGACTAGCGGGGGACCCCTACGAGCAGTACTTC.

The rearrangement links TRBV7-2 to TRBJ2-7; 8 bases agree with TRBD2. V lost 2 bases to trimming and J lost 2 bases; unmatched junction nucleotides: 5. Germline CDR1 reads SGHTA; CDR2 reads FQGNSA. This CDR3 spans 15 amino acids. The CDR3 spells CASSLSGGGTYEQYF. Here the CDR3 DNA reads TGTGCCAGCAGCTTAAGCGGGGGCGGGACCTACGAGCAGTACTTC. Full variable domain (outside the CDR3, taken from reference TRBV7-2 and TRBJ2-7): GAGVSQSPSNKVTEKGKDVELRCDPISGHTALYWYRQSLGQGLEFLIYFQGNSAPDKSGLPSDRFSAERTGGSVSTLTIQRTQQEDSAVYLCASSLSGGGTYEQYFGPGTRLTVT.

This clone appeared a few times. V gene TRBV6-4 combines with J gene TRBJ1-5, with D unresolved. Trimming stripped 5 bases from V and 3 bases from J, with 8 bases between. Germline values: CDR1 MRHNA, CDR2 SNTAGT. The CDR3 extends over 13 amino acids. Written as DNA, the CDR3 is TGTGCCAGCAGTACGGACGCCAATCAGCCCCAGCATTTT. Its translation: CASSTDANQPQHF.

The chain uses TRBV6-1 and TRBJ2-7; TRBD1 agrees at 7 bases. Germline trimming cut 5 bases from V and 6 bases from J; bases unmatched to any gene: 4. Germline V gives CDR1 MNHNS, CDR2 SASEGT. The length of the CDR3 is 12 residues. CDR3 nucleotide sequence: TGTGCCAGCAGTCAGACAGGGAGCGAGCAGTACTTC. Protein sequence: CASSQTGSEQYF.

The chain combines TRBV27 with TRBJ2-1; D is possibly TRBD1 or TRBD2 (5 bases each). This CDR3 has 13 residues. Trimming stripped 2 bases from V and 4 bases from J, with 6 bases between. CDR1 is MNHEY, CDR2 SMNVEV, per germline (reference sequence). CDR3 amino acids: CASSLEGYNEQFF. CDR3 in DNA: TGTGCCAGCAGTTTAGAGGGGTACAATGAGCAGTTCTTC.

V and J are TRBV6-1 and TRBJ2-7, with D possibly TRBD2 on 6 matching bases. Germline V gene sequence: CDR1 MNHNS, CDR2 SASEGT. CDR3 length: 15 residues. V was trimmed by 1 base and J by 0 bases, leaving 10 bases between them. CDR3 in DNA: TGTGCCAGCAGTGAAGGGGACTCTTACTCCTACGAGCAGTACTTC. This sequence encodes CASSEGDSYSYEQYF.

The CDR3 nucleotides read TGTGCCAGCACTCCCAGGGGGGGACAAGAGACCCAGTACTTC. Translation gives CASTPRGGQETQYF. The chain employs TRBV2 and TRBJ2-5, with D possibly being TRBD1 or TRBD2 (7 bases each). The ends were cut back, 7 bases at V and 2 bases at J, with 14 bases in the middle. CDR1 SNHLY and CDR2 FYNNEI come from the germline V gene. The CDR3 extends over 14 amino acids.